Reported below is one TCR beta chain. Using immunoSEQ multiplex PCR, the repertoire was profiled, and TCRdb retains in-frame clones only, with some absent. The table includes 20,000 to 25,000 clones, approximately 90% detected once. The sample is drawn from a study of T cells in narcolepsy. Germline V gene data show CDR1 as SGHTA and CDR2 as FQGNSA. With 4 bases clipped from V and 5 bases from J, the junction kept 8 bases outside the gene matches. CDR3 length: 15 amino acids. V usage is TRBV7-2 and J usage is TRBJ1-5; 7 nucleotides match TRBD1. This clonotype originated in a human donor with narcolepsy. Sequenced sample: CD45RA- memory CD4+ T cells from PBMCs. The CDR3 nucleotides read TGTGCCAGCAGCTCGGGACAGCGGTCTTATCAGCCCCAGCATTTT. Translating it yields CASSSGQRSYQPQHF.